The clone carrying this TCR beta chain was seen ten or more times. Described time point: patch test 1, 2 weeks after DPC sensitization. Documented treatment: therapeutic diphenylcyclopropenone sensitization with weekly scalp DPC. The ends lost 4 bases at V and 4 bases at J; junction bases unmatched: 11. CDR3 length: 16 amino acids. Germline-derived CDR1 and CDR2 are SGDLS and YYNGEE. This entry comes from a study of human T cells and chemical hapten exposure. Turning to the study itself: In the approximately 25-week study, patients were dosed weekly with diphenylcyclopropenone on the scalp throughout. A patient group, mainly female, showed alopecia areata, totalis or universalis.

In TCRdb, the RACE reads were re-called with MiXCR into one record per CDR3 protein. The top ten hold 7% to 10% of the sample, which has about 340,000 distinct CDR3 sequences, under 9% seen once. The origin of this receptor is a woman younger than 35 with alopecia areata. Some clones in this sample may be carry-over from other donors' samples. The sequenced sample was whole blood, obtained in connection with sensitization to the hapten diphenylcyclopropenone (DPC). This chain connects TRBV9 to TRBJ2-1; TRBD2 agrees at 7 bases. CDR3 loop: CASSPSRSGTYNEQFF. The CDR3 nucleotides read TGTGCCAGCAGCCCCTCTCGGAGCGGGACTTACAATGAGCAGTTCTTC.